This T cell receptor (beta chain) comes out of a study of shared clonotypes between healthy human individuals. Clones were read by immunoSEQ multiplex PCR, and TCRdb kept only the in-frame ones, dropping some. The repertoire includes 2,500,000 or so clones, 90% to 95% of them detected once, and about 0.39% sits in the top ten. V lost 11 bases, J lost 1 base, and 15 bases stayed unmatched. This CDR3 has 17 amino acids. Germline lookup yields CDR1 MDHEN and CDR2 SYDVKM. The specimen was naive CD4+ T cells from PBMCs. Subset reported: CD45RA+ positively selected. The chain carries TRBV28 and TRBJ1-3, with 9 nucleotides matching TRBD1. This TCR came from a man aged 18 to 30 in good health. Some clones in this sample may be carry-over from other donors' samples. The CDR3 nucleotides are TGTGCCTCCTTCCGGGGTCCAGACAGGGGGTCTGGAAACACCATATATTTT. This codes for CASFRGPDRGSGNTIYF.